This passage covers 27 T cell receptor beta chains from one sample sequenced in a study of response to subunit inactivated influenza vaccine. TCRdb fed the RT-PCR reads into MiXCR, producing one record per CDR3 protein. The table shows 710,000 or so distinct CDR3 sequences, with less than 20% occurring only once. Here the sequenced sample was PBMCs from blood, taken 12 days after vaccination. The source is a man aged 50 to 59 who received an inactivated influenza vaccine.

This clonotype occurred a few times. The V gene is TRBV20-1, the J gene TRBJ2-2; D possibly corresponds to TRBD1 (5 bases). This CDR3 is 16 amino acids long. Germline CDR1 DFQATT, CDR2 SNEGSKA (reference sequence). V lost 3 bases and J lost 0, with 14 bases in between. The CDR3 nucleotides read TGCAGTGCTAGTAAGGTTCGGACAACGAACACCGGGGAGCTGTTTTTT. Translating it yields CSASKVRTTNTGELFF.

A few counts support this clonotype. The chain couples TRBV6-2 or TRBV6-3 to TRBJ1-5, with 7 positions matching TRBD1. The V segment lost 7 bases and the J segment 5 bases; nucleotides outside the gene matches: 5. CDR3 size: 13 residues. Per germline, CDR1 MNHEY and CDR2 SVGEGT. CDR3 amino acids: CASIQGPHQPQHF. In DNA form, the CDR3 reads TGTGCCAGCATACAGGGGCCCCATCAGCCCCAGCATTTT.

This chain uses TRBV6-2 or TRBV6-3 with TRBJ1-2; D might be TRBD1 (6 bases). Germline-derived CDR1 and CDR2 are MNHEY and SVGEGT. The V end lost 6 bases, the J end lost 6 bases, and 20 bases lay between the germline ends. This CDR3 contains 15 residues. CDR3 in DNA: TGTGCCAGCAGAGGACAGCCCATTACGGGGGATGGCTACACCTTC. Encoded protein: CASRGQPITGDGYTF.

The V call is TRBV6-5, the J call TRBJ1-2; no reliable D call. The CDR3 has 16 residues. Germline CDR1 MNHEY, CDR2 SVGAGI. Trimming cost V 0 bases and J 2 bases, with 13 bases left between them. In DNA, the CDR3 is TGTGCCAGCAGTTACTCGATAGTGTGGGGAAACTATGGCTACACCTTC. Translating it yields CASSYSIVWGNYGYTF.

CDR3 DNA sequence: TGTGCCATCAGTGATTCCGGGACAGCTCAAGAGACCCAGTACTTC. Translated, it gives CAISDSGTAQETQYF. The chain uses TRBV10-3 and TRBJ2-5; 7 bases align to TRBD1. Germline values: CDR1 ENHRY, CDR2 SYGVKD. V was clipped by 3 bases and J by 2 bases; unmatched bases: 6. The CDR3 is 15 amino acids.

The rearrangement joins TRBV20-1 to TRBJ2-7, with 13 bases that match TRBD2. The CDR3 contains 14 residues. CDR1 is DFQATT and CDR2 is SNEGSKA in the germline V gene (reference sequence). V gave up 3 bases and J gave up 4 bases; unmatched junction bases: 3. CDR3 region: CSARTSGGTYEQYF. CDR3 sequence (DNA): TGCAGTGCTAGGACTAGCGGGGGGACGTACGAGCAGTACTTC.

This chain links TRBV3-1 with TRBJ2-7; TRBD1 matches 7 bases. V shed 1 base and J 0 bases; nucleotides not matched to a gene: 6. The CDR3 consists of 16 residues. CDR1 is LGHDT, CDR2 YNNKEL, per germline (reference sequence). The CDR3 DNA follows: TGTGCCAGCAGCCAAGTTCTGACAGGGATCTCCTACGAGCAGTACTTC. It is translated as CASSQVLTGISYEQYF.

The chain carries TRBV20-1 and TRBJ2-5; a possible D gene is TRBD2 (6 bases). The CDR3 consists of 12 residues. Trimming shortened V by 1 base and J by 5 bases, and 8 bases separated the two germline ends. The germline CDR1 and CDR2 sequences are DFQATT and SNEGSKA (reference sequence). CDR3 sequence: CSARASGETQYF. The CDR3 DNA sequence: TGCAGTGCTAGAGCCAGCGGGGAGACCCAGTACTTC.

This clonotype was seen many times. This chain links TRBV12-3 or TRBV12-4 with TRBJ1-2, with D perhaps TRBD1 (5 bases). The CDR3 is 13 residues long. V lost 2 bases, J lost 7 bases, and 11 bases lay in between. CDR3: CASSLPTGVGYTF. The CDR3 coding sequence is TGTGCCAGCAGTTTACCTACAGGTGTTGGCTACACCTTC.

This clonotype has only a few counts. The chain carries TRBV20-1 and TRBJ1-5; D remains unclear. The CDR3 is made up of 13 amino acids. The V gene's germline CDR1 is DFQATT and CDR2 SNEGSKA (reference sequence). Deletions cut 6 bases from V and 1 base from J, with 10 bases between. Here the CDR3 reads CSARRVSNQPQHF. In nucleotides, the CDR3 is TGCAGTGCGAGGAGGGTGAGCAATCAGCCCCAGCATTTT.

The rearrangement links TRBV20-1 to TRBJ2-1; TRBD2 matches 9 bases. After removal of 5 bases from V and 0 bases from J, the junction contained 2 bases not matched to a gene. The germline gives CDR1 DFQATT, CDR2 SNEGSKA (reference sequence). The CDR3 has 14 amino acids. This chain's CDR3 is CSAQRGASYNEQFF. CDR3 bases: TGCAGTGCTCAGCGGGGGGCCTCCTACAATGAGCAGTTCTTC.

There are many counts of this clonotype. The CDR3 region has the DNA TGCAGCGGGGGAGTAGGGGGCGAGCAGTACTTC. It translates to CSGGVGGEQYF. The V gene is TRBV29-1, the J gene TRBJ2-7; weak D call: TRBD1 (6 bases). The V gene lost 7 bases and the J gene lost 6 bases, with 13 bases spanning the gap. This CDR3 contains 11 residues. Germline CDR1 reads SQVTM; CDR2 reads ANQGSEA.

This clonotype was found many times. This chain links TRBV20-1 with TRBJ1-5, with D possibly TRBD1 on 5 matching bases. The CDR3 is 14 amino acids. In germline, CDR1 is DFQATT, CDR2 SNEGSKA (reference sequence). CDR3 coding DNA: TGCAGCGCTTACGGGACGGATAGCAATCAGCCCCAGCATTTT. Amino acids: CSAYGTDSNQPQHF.

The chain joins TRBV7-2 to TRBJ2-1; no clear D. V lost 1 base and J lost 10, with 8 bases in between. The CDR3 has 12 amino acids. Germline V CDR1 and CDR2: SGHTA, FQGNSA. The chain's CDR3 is CASSLEMGEQFF. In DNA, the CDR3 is TGTGCCAGCAGCTTAGAGATGGGCGAGCAGTTCTTC.

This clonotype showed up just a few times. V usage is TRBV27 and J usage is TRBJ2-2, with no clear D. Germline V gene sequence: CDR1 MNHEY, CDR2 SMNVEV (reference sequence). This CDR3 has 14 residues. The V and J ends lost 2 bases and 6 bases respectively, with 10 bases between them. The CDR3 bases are TGTGCCAGCAGTTTACGTTCCAGACCCGGGGAGCTGTTTTTT. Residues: CASSLRSRPGELFF.

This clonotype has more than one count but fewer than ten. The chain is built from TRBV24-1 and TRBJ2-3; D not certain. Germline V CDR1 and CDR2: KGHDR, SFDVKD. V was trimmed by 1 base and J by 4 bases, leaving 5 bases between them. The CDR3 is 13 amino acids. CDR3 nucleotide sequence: TGTGCCACCAGTGATTTTCACGCAGATACGCAGTATTTT. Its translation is CATSDFHADTQYF.

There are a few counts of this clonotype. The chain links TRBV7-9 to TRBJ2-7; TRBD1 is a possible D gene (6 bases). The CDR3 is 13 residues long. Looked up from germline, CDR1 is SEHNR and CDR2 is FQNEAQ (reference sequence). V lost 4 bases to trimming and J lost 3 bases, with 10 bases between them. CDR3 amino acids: CASSWDTNYEQYF. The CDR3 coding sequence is TGTGCCAGCAGCTGGGACACTAACTACGAGCAGTACTTC.

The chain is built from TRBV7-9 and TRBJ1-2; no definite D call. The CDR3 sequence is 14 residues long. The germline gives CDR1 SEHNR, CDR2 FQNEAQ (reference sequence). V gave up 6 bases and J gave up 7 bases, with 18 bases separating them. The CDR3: CASSIQADAGGYTF. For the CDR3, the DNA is TGTGCCAGCAGTATTCAGGCGGACGCGGGTGGCTACACCTTC. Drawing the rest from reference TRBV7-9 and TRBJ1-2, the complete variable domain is DTGVSQNPRHKITKRGQNVTFRCDPISEHNRLYWYRQTLGQGPEFLTYFQNEAQLEKSRLLSDRFSAERPKGSFSTLEIQRTEQGDSAMYLCASSIQADAGGYTFGSGTRLTVV.

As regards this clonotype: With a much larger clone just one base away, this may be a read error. The CDR3 region is CSAEGPTGTGGTDTQYF. The DNA for the CDR3 is TGCAGCGCTGAAGGACCCACCGGGACAGGGGGCACAGATACGCAGTATTTT. The genes are TRBV29-1 and TRBJ2-3; 10 nucleotides align to TRBD1. CDR1 is SQVTM and CDR2 is ANQGSEA in the germline V gene. CDR3 length: 17 amino acids.

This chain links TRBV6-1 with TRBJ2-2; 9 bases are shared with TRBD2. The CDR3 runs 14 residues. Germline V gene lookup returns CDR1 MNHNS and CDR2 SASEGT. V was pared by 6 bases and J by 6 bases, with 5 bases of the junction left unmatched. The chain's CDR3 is CASRRTSEAGELFF. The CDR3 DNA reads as TGTGCCAGCAGACGGACTAGCGAGGCCGGGGAGCTGTTTTTT.

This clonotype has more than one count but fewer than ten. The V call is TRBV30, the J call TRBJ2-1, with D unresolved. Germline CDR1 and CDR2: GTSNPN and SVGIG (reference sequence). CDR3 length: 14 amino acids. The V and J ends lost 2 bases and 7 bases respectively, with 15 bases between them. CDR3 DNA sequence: TGTGCCTGGAGTACCTCCGCCTATGTTAATGAGCAGTTCTTC. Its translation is CAWSTSAYVNEQFF. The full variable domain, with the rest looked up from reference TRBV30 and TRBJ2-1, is SQTIHQWPATLVQPVGSPLSLECTVEGTSNPNLYWYRQAAGRGLQLLFYSVGIGQISSEVPQNLSASRPQDRQFILSSKKLLLSDSGFYLCAWSTSAYVNEQFFGPGTRLTVL.

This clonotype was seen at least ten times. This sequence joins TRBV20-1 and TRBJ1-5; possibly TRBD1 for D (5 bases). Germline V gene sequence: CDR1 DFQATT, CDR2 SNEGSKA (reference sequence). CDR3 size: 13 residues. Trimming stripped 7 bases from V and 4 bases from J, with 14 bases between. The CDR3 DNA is TGCAGTGGCGCGGGGGATCTAAATCAGCCCCAGCATTTT. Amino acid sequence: CSGAGDLNQPQHF.

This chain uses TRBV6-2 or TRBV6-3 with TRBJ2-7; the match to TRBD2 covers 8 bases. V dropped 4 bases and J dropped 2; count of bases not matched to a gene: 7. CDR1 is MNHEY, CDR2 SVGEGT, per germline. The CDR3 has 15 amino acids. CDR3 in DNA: TGTGCCAGCAGTTCCAGACTAGCGCGCCCCTACGAGCAGTACTTC. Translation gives CASSSRLARPYEQYF.

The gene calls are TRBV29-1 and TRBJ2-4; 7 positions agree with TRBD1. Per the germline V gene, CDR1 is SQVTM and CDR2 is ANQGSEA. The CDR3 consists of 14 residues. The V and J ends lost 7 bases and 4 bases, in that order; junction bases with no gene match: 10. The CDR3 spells CSATGPGQKNIQYF. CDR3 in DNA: TGCAGCGCCACAGGACCGGGACAGAAAAACATTCAGTACTTC.

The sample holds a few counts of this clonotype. CDR3: CSGDRGPRTEAFF. CDR3 DNA: TGCAGCGGGGACAGGGGGCCGAGGACTGAAGCTTTCTTT. V is TRBV29-1 and J is TRBJ1-1, with 12 positions matching TRBD1. Germline trimming cut 7 bases from V and 5 bases from J; bases unmatched to any gene: 5. The CDR3 extends over 13 amino acids. CDR1 and CDR2 from the germline V gene are SQVTM and ANQGSEA.

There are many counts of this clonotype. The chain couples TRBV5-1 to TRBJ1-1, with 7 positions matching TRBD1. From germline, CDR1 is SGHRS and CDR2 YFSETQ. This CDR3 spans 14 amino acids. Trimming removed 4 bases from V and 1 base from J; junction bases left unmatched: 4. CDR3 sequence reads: CASSTGTANTEAFF. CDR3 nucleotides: TGCGCCAGCAGCACGGGGACAGCGAACACTGAAGCTTTCTTT.

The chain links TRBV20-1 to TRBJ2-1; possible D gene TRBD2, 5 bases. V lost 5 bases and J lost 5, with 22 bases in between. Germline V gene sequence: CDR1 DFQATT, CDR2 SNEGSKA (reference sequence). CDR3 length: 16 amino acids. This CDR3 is CSAPPPLAHRDNEQFF. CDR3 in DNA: TGCAGTGCTCCCCCCCCCCTAGCCCACCGCGACAATGAGCAGTTCTTC.